The clone carrying this TCR beta chain was found a few times. This entry belongs to a study of cytotoxic CD8 clonotypes in ibrutinib-treated CLL. The method was immunoSEQ multiplex PCR; TCRdb's version includes in-frame clones alone and lacks a portion of them. Of under 300,000 clones listed, roughly four fifths were seen once; the top ten hold about 5.8%. Germline V lookup: CDR1 LNHNV, CDR2 YYDKDF (reference sequence). V was cut by 0 bases and J by 10 bases, with 13 bases left in between. CDR3 size: 15 residues. The sample here was PBMCs, taken at disease progression, from a patient treated with ibrutinib. This sequence was found in a human donor with chronic lymphocytic leukemia. The V call is TRBV15, the J call TRBJ1-6; no definite D call. CDR3 in amino acids: CATSRDRALGSPLHF. DNA of the CDR3: TGTGCCACCAGCAGAGATAGGGCCCTCGGGTCACCCCTCCACTTT.